This passage covers 19 T cell receptor beta chains from one sample sequenced in a study of neurological immune-mediated disorders. TCRdb fed the 5' RACE reads into MiXCR, producing one record per CDR3 protein. The repertoire includes around 70,000 distinct CDR3 sequences, 2.5% to 4% of them detected once, and about 5% sits in the top ten. Sequencing used PBMCs. Receptor source: a woman aged 50 to 60 with multiple sclerosis.

There are many counts of this clonotype. The V gene is TRBV7-2, the J gene TRBJ2-1; no definite D call. Trimming removed 3 bases from V and 8 bases from J, with 8 bases in between. The V gene's germline CDR1 is SGHTA and CDR2 FQGNSA. This CDR3 spans 12 amino acids. CDR3: CASSFQDHEQFF. CDR3 in DNA: TGTGCCAGCAGCTTTCAGGATCATGAGCAGTTCTTC.

This clonotype was recorded at least ten times. The chain combines TRBV29-1 with TRBJ2-4; tentatively, D is TRBD1 (6 bases). V dropped 6 bases and J dropped 0 bases, with 12 bases sitting between them. This CDR3 is 14 amino acids long. CDR1 and CDR2 (germline): SQVTM, ANQGSEA. The CDR3 coding sequence is TGCAGCGTCCAGGGGCATTTAGCCAAAAACATTCAGTACTTC. Its translation is CSVQGHLAKNIQYF.

At least ten counts were recorded for this clonotype. The V and J genes are TRBV6-2 or TRBV6-3 and TRBJ2-7, with 7 bases that match TRBD1. This CDR3 region has 13 residues. Trimming at V came to 5 bases and at J to 11 bases, leaving 12 bases not matched to a gene. Germline CDR1 and CDR2: MNHEY and SVGEGT. CDR3 sequence: CASSTADREIEYV. The CDR3 DNA reads TGTGCCAGCAGTACCGCAGACAGGGAAATCGAGTACGTC.

The table lists this clonotype with many counts. The chain employs TRBV20-1 and TRBJ2-2; D is undetermined. The CDR3 has 14 residues. V gave up 2 bases and J gave up 2 bases, with 9 bases separating them. The germline V gene encodes CDR1 DFQATT and CDR2 SNEGSKA (reference sequence). CDR3 bases: TGCAGTGCTAGACCCCAGGCAAACACCGGGGAGCTGTTTTTT. This translates into CSARPQANTGELFF.

This clonotype was recorded many times. The V call is TRBV10-3, the J call TRBJ2-7; TRBD1 is a possible D gene (6 bases). CDR1 and CDR2 (germline): ENHRY, SYGVKD. Trimming left V 4 bases short and J 4 bases short, with 8 bases between. The length of the CDR3 is 12 residues. The CDR3 DNA sequence: TGTGCCATCAGTGTTCAGGGGTACGAGCAGTACTTC. Amino acid sequence: CAISVQGYEQYF.

This clonotype was seen repeatedly, ten times or more. This rearrangement joins TRBV19 to TRBJ1-1; no clear D. Deletions cut 8 bases from V and 1 base from J, with 17 bases between. CDR1 is LNHDA, CDR2 SQIVND, per germline (reference sequence). This CDR3 is 15 amino acids long. The CDR3 region is CASDDSTFGNTEAFF. CDR3 sequence (DNA): TGTGCCAGTGATGATTCTACCTTTGGGAACACTGAAGCTTTCTTT.

This clonotype was counted ten times or more. The V and J genes are TRBV5-5 and TRBJ2-7; 7 bases fit TRBD1. This CDR3 region has 14 residues. In germline, CDR1 is SGHKS, CDR2 YYEKEE (reference sequence). After removal of 4 bases from V and 4 bases from J, the junction contained 8 bases not matched to a gene. The CDR3 DNA follows: TGTGCCAGCAGCCCAATGGGACAGCCATACGAGCAGTACTTC. It yields the protein CASSPMGQPYEQYF.

This clonotype appeared many times. The chain recombines TRBV20-1 with TRBJ2-1, with D possibly being TRBD2 (5 bases). From germline, CDR1 is DFQATT and CDR2 SNEGSKA (reference sequence). The CDR3 covers 14 residues. Between the trimmed V and J ends, which lost 3 bases and 0 bases, there was a span of 9 bases. The CDR3 loop reads CSASRRGSYNEQFF. CDR3 sequence (DNA): TGCAGTGCTAGTCGTCGGGGCTCCTACAATGAGCAGTTCTTC.

Ten or more counts support this clonotype. The chain employs TRBV4-2 and TRBJ2-5; D might be TRBD1 or TRBD2, each matching 5 bases. Trimming stripped 3 bases from V and 2 bases from J, with 10 bases between. There are 14 residues in the CDR3. Per the germline V gene, CDR1 is LGHNA and CDR2 is YNFKEQ. The CDR3 reads CASSHRGHQETQYF. The CDR3 bases are TGTGCCAGCAGCCACCGGGGCCATCAAGAGACCCAGTACTTC.

This clonotype appeared many times. The rearrangement uses TRBV9 and TRBJ1-1, with D maybe TRBD1 (5 bases). V shed 3 bases and J shed 2 bases, with 11 bases lying between them. CDR3 length: 14 residues. CDR1 is SGDLS, CDR2 YYNGEE, per germline. DNA for the CDR3: TGTGCCAGCAGCGCAAGCGGACACAACACTGAAGCTTTCTTT. Translation gives CASSASGHNTEAFF. The full variable domain, rest sourced from reference TRBV9 and TRBJ1-1, is DSGVTQTPKHLITATGQRVTLRCSPRSGDLSVYWYQQSLDQGLQFLIQYYNGEERAKGNILERFSAQQFPDLHSELNLSSLELGDSALYFCASSASGHNTEAFFGQGTRLTVV.

Ten or more counts support this clonotype. The V call is TRBV5-1, the J call TRBJ2-2; tentative D call: TRBD1 (5 bases). Trimming stripped 5 bases from V and 3 bases from J, with 17 bases between. The germline V gene has CDR1 SGHRS and CDR2 YFSETQ. The CDR3 runs 16 residues. CDR3 residues: CASSLKGVLDTGELFF. DNA of the CDR3: TGCGCCAGCAGTTTAAAAGGGGTCCTCGACACCGGGGAGCTGTTTTTT. Complete variable domain (other parts from reference TRBV5-1 and TRBJ2-2): KAGVTQTPRYLIKTRGQQVTLSCSPISGHRSVSWYQQTPGQGLQFLFEYFSETQRNKGNFPGRFSGRQFSNSRSEMNVSTLELGDSALYLCASSLKGVLDTGELFFGEGSRLTVL.

This clonotype was counted many times. V and J are TRBV6-5 and TRBJ2-7; the D gene is possibly TRBD1 (6 bases). The CDR3 consists of 14 residues. CDR1 and CDR2 (germline): MNHEY, SVGAGI. V gave up 2 bases and J gave up 6 bases, with 14 bases separating them. The CDR3 DNA sequence: TGTGCCAGCAGTTACGGGGGCTGGGCCGGCGAGCAGTACTTC. Translation: CASSYGGWAGEQYF.

V is TRBV7-6 and J is TRBJ1-4, with 7 bases matching TRBD1. J was trimmed by 0 bases and V by 6 bases; bases with no gene match: 10. The length of the CDR3 is 17 residues. Germline V CDR1 and CDR2: SGHVS, FNYEAQ. Here the CDR3 DNA reads TGTGCCAGCAGGCTGCGAGGGGGCGCTTCAACTAATGAAAAACTGTTTTTT. This codes for CASRLRGGASTNEKLFF.

This clonotype was seen repeatedly, ten times or more. The chain combines TRBV5-1 with TRBJ2-7, with TRBD2 matching over 7 bases. V was pared by 4 bases and J by 4 bases, with 11 bases of the junction left unmatched. Germline V gives CDR1 SGHRS, CDR2 YFSETQ. The CDR3 is made up of 15 amino acids. The CDR3 is CASSPMGGETYEQYF. In nucleotides, the CDR3 is TGCGCCAGCAGCCCGATGGGAGGGGAGACATACGAGCAGTACTTC. The full variable domain, completed using reference TRBV5-1 and TRBJ2-7, is KAGVTQTPRYLIKTRGQQVTLSCSPISGHRSVSWYQQTPGQGLQFLFEYFSETQRNKGNFPGRFSGRQFSNSRSEMNVSTLELGDSALYLCASSPMGGETYEQYFGPGTRLTVT.

This clonotype was counted at least ten times. J is TRBJ1-2 and V is TRBV5-1; 9 nucleotides agree with TRBD1. Germline assignment: CDR1 SGHRS and CDR2 YFSETQ. V dropped 4 bases and J dropped 5; count of bases not matched to a gene: 12. CDR3 length: 16 residues. The DNA for the CDR3 is TGCGCCAGCAGCCGCGACTGGGACAGGGAAAAGTATGGCTACACCTTC. Protein sequence: CASSRDWDREKYGYTF. Looking up the rest from reference TRBV5-1 and TRBJ1-2 gives the full variable domain: KAGVTQTPRYLIKTRGQQVTLSCSPISGHRSVSWYQQTPGQGLQFLFEYFSETQRNKGNFPGRFSGRQFSNSRSEMNVSTLELGDSALYLCASSRDWDREKYGYTFGSGTRLTVV.

This clonotype was seen repeatedly, ten times or more. The chain combines TRBV18 with TRBJ2-2; 7 bases match TRBD1. The V gene's germline CDR1 is KGHSH and CDR2 LQKENI. The CDR3 runs to 15 residues. Germline trimming cut 5 bases from V and 4 bases from J; bases unmatched to any gene: 7. For the CDR3, the DNA is TGTGCCAGCTCATCAGCACAGGGGATCACCGGGGAGCTGTTTTTT. Encoded protein: CASSSAQGITGELFF.

This clonotype was recorded many times. This chain connects TRBV7-2 to TRBJ2-7; D gene ambiguous. Deletions cut 5 bases from V and 3 bases from J, with 14 bases between. The CDR3 is made up of 14 amino acids. Germline CDR1 and CDR2: SGHTA and FQGNSA. CDR3 in amino acids: CASSPRTADYEQYF. CDR3 DNA sequence: TGTGCCAGCAGCCCAAGGACGGCAGACTACGAGCAGTACTTC.

This clonotype was recorded at least ten times. The V gene is TRBV20-1, the J gene TRBJ2-7, with D possibly being TRBD2 (5 bases). This CDR3 is built from 17 residues. The ends were cut back, 0 bases at V and 7 bases at J, with 25 bases in the middle. CDR1 is DFQATT, CDR2 SNEGSKA, per germline (reference sequence). The CDR3 nucleotides are TGCAGTGCTAGAGACCCCTCCCCGGGTGGGAGCTACTCAGAGCAGTACTTC. It encodes CSARDPSPGGSYSEQYF.

This clonotype was recorded at least ten times. The chain combines TRBV5-1 with TRBJ2-5; D may be TRBD2 (6 bases). The CDR3 has 16 residues. V was trimmed by 4 bases and J by 5 bases, leaving 21 bases between them. Germline V gene sequence: CDR1 SGHRS, CDR2 YFSETQ. In DNA form, the CDR3 reads TGCGCCAGCAGCCCATGGGGTGGAGGGATCGGCGAGACCCAGTACTTC. Translated, it gives CASSPWGGGIGETQYF.